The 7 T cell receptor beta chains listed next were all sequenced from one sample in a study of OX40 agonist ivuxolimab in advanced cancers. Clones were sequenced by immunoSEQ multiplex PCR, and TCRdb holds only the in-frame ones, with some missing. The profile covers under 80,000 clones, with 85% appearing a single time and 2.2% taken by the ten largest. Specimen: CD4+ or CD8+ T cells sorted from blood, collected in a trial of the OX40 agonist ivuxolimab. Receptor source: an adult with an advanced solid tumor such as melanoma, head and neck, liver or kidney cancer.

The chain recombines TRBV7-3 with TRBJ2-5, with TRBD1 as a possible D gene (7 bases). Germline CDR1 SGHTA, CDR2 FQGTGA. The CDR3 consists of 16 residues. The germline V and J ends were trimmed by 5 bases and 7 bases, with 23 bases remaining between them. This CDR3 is CASSPPGQEGGGTQYF. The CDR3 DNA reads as TGTGCCAGCAGCCCCCCAGGACAGGAGGGGGGTGGGACCCAGTACTTC.

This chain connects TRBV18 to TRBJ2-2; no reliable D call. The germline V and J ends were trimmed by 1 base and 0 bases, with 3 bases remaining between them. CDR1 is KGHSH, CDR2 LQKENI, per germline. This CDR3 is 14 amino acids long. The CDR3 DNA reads TGTGCCAGCTCACCACTTCCGAACACCGGGGAGCTGTTTTTT. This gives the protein CASSPLPNTGELFF.

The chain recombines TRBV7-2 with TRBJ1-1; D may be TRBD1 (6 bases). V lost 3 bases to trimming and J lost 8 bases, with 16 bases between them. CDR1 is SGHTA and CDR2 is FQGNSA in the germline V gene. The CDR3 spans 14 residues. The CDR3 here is CASSFDSRGAEAFF. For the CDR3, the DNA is TGTGCCAGCAGCTTCGACAGCCGGGGGGCCGAAGCTTTCTTT. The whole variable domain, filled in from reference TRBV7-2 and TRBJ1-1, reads GAGVSQSPSNKVTEKGKDVELRCDPISGHTALYWYRQSLGQGLEFLIYFQGNSAPDKSGLPSDRFSAERTGGSVSTLTIQRTQQEDSAVYLCASSFDSRGAEAFFGQGTRLTVV.

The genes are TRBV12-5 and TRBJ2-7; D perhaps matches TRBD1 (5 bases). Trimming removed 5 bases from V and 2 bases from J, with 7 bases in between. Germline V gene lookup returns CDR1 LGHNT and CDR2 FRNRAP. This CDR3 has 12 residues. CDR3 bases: TGTGCTAGTGGTACAGGCGCCTACGAGCAGTACTTC. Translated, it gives CASGTGAYEQYF.

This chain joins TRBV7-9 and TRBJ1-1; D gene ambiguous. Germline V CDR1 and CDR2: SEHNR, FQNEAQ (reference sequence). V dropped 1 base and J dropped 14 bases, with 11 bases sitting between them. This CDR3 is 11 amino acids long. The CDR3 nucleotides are TGTGCCAGCAGCTTAGAGGCAGGCCGATTCTTT. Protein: CASSLEAGRFF.

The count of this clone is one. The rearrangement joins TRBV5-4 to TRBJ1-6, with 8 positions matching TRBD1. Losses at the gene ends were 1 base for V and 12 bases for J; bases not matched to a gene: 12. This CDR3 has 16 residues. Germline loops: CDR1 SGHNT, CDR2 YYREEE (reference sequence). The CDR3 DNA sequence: TGTGCCAGCAGCTTGTCGGGGGGGCTACAGGGGGTACCCCTCCACTTT. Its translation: CASSLSGGLQGVPLHF.

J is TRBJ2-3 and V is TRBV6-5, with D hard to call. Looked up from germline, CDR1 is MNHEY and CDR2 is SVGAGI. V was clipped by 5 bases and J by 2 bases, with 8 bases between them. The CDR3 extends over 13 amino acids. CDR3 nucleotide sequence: TGTGCCAGCAGTGAAGTTCACACAGATACGCAGTATTTT. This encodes CASSEVHTDTQYF.